These 8 T cell receptor beta chains originate from one sample sequenced in a study of blood T cell repertoires in COVID-19. Clones were read by immunoSEQ multiplex PCR, and TCRdb kept only the in-frame ones, dropping some. This table holds 150,000 to 200,000 clones, 83% found once. The material sequenced was peripheral blood. All receptors come from a woman in her seventies with COVID-19, enrolled during active disease.

This clone showed up just once. The J gene is TRBJ2-5, the V gene TRBV2, with D possibly being TRBD1 (7 bases). The CDR3 runs 14 residues. CDR1 SNHLY and CDR2 FYNNEI come from the germline V gene. Deletions cut 6 bases from V and 1 base from J, with 12 bases between. This CDR3 is CASRRGQSQETQYF. The CDR3 DNA reads TGTGCCAGCAGGCGGGGACAGAGCCAAGAGACCCAGTACTTC.

The chain combines TRBV7-2 with TRBJ2-7, with a weak D call TRBD1 (6 bases). This CDR3 region has 12 residues. Trimming removed 1 base from V and 6 bases from J, with 7 bases in between. Germline V gives CDR1 SGHTA, CDR2 FQGNSA. The CDR3 protein is CASSLDRVEQYF. DNA of the CDR3: TGTGCCAGCAGCTTAGACAGGGTCGAGCAGTACTTC.

This clone was observed a single time. The V call is TRBV11-2, the J call TRBJ2-7; tentative D call: TRBD2 (5 bases). The V gene lost 2 bases and the J gene lost 3 bases, with 11 bases spanning the gap. Per germline, CDR1 SGHAT and CDR2 FQNNGV. The CDR3 is 14 residues long. The CDR3 region is CASSLFGMFYEQYF. CDR3 coding DNA: TGTGCCAGCAGCTTATTCGGGATGTTCTACGAGCAGTACTTC.

CDR3 loop: CASSLGTVLSYEQYF. Written as DNA, the CDR3 is TGCGCCAGCAGCTTGGGGACTGTCCTCTCCTACGAGCAGTACTTC. V gene TRBV5-1 combines with J gene TRBJ2-7, with D tentatively TRBD2 (5 bases). Germline V CDR1 and CDR2: SGHRS, YFSETQ. Trimming left V 0 bases short and J 0 bases short, with 10 bases between. The CDR3 runs 15 residues. The variable domain in full, with the rest retrieved from reference TRBV5-1 and TRBJ2-7, is KAGVTQTPRYLIKTRGQQVTLSCSPISGHRSVSWYQQTPGQGLQFLFEYFSETQRNKGNFPGRFSGRQFSNSRSEMNVSTLELGDSALYLCASSLGTVLSYEQYFGPGTRLTVT.

This chain uses TRBV3-1 (or the pseudogene TRBV3-2) with TRBJ2-7; 8 bases line up with TRBD1. The V gene end was trimmed by 6 bases and the J gene end by 1 base; junction bases not matched to a gene: 8. In germline, CDR1 is LGHDT, CDR2 YNNKEL (reference sequence). The length of the CDR3 is 15 residues. This chain's CDR3 is CASSSGGFKSYEQYF. The CDR3 DNA is TGTGCCAGCAGTTCAGGGGGCTTTAAGTCCTACGAGCAGTACTTC.

In this sample, this clone turned up once. The rearrangement uses TRBV5-1 and TRBJ2-1; D unclear. CDR3 size: 15 residues. Trimming removed 1 base at V and 9 bases at J, with 17 bases between. Germline V gene data show CDR1 as SGHRS and CDR2 as YFSETQ. The CDR3 DNA reads as TGCGCCAGCAGCTTGCTAGGCCCCGAGGCTACTGAGCAGTTCTTC. It translates to CASSLLGPEATEQFF.

The gene calls are TRBV2 and TRBJ2-5, with 9 bases matching TRBD2. Germline V lookup: CDR1 SNHLY, CDR2 FYNNEI. With V trimmed by 4 bases and J by 5 bases, 5 bases remained unmatched. This CDR3 is built from 14 residues. CDR3 region: CASSVAGVGETQYF. The CDR3 DNA sequence: TGTGCCAGCAGTGTAGCGGGAGTAGGTGAGACCCAGTACTTC.

J is TRBJ2-2 and V is TRBV5-4; 14 bases agree with TRBD2. Germline trimming cut 2 bases from V and 5 bases from J; bases unmatched to any gene: 8. This CDR3 contains 18 residues. Per the germline V gene, CDR1 is SGHNT and CDR2 is YYREEE (reference sequence). CDR3 residues: CASSLMGLAGVKTGELFF. CDR3 nucleotide sequence: TGTGCCAGCAGCTTAATGGGACTAGCGGGAGTTAAAACCGGGGAGCTGTTTTTT.